Presented here are 28 T cell receptor beta chains from one specimen sequenced in a study of CD8+CD57+ T cells in acquired aplastic anemia. Genomic DNA constituted the template upon which TCR beta VDJ and CDR3 profiling was performed. MiXCR, run by TCRdb on the reads, gives a single entry per CDR3 protein. This sample has some 220,000 distinct CDR3 sequences; about 37% occur once, and the top ten carry around 1.1%. Sequencing was performed on sorted CD4+, CD8+, or CD8+CD57+ T cells (not recorded which) from PBMCs. Receptors were obtained from a human donor in good health, serving as a control.

This clonotype has a count of ten or more. The chain carries TRBV11-2 and TRBJ2-7, with a tentative D call TRBD2 (6 bases). The CDR3 loop spans 15 amino acids. Per germline, CDR1 SGHAT and CDR2 FQNNGV. Trimming pared 1 base from V and 0 bases from J, leaving 10 bases between. The CDR3 DNA reads as TGTGCCAGCAGCTTAGTAGCGGCGAGCTCCTACGAGCAGTACTTC. Translated, it gives CASSLVAASSYEQYF.

This chain links TRBV2 with TRBJ2-3; the D gene is possibly TRBD1 (5 bases). The CDR3 has 14 residues. Germline V gene data show CDR1 as SNHLY and CDR2 as FYNNEI. The V gene lost 3 bases and the J gene lost 2 bases, with 9 bases spanning the gap. CDR3 sequence: CASSDDRNTDTQYF. The CDR3 DNA reads as TGTGCCAGCAGTGACGACAGAAACACAGATACGCAGTATTTT.

This clonotype was found many times. The rearrangement joins TRBV2 to TRBJ2-5; 7 nucleotides match TRBD2. CDR1 SNHLY and CDR2 FYNNEI come from the germline V gene. CDR3 length: 15 amino acids. With V trimmed by 4 bases and J by 5 bases, 10 bases remained unmatched. This CDR3 is CASSVGLDNMETQYF. The CDR3 DNA reads TGTGCCAGCAGTGTTGGACTAGATAATATGGAGACCCAGTACTTC. Filled out from reference TRBV2 and TRBJ2-5, the complete variable domain reads EPEVTQTPSHQVTQMGQEVILRCVPISNHLYFYWYRQILGQKVEFLVSFYNNEISEKSEIFDDQFSVERPDGSNFTLKIRSTKLEDSAMYFCASSVGLDNMETQYFGPGTRLLVL.

A remark on this clonotype: One end of the junction varies from germline; a read error may be responsible. The V call is TRBV24-1, the J call TRBJ2-5, with unresolved D. This CDR3 is built from 13 residues. Germline V CDR1 and CDR2: KGHDR, SFDVKD. This CDR3 is CATCDSTPDTQYF. The CDR3 DNA follows: TGTGCCACCTGTGATTCAACTCCTGATACGCAGTACTTC.

V and J are TRBV19 and TRBJ1-6, with 9 nucleotides matching TRBD1. V lost 4 bases and J lost 9; bases outside the gene matches: 13. This CDR3 is built from 17 residues. Germline CDR1 reads LNHDA; CDR2 reads SQIVND (reference sequence). The CDR3 sequence: CASSTSRLTGGGSPLHF. DNA of the CDR3: TGTGCCAGTAGTACAAGCCGCCTTACAGGGGGCGGTTCACCCCTCCACTTT.

This chain's CDR3 is CASSFLTSGGVAETQYF. CDR3 in DNA: TGTGCCAGCAGTTTTCTGACTAGCGGGGGGGTAGCAGAGACCCAGTACTTC. The chain has TRBV12-3 or TRBV12-4 and TRBJ2-5; TRBD2 matches at 14 bases. The V segment lost 3 bases and the J segment 4 bases; nucleotides outside the gene matches: 7. The length of the CDR3 is 17 residues.

The sample holds many counts of this clonotype. V is TRBV2 and J is TRBJ2-1, with D uncertain. This CDR3 is 13 amino acids long. Germline loops: CDR1 SNHLY, CDR2 FYNNEI. Trimming removed 6 bases from V and 5 bases from J, with 11 bases in between. The CDR3 reads CASSGHWDNEQFF. The CDR3 nucleotides read TGTGCCAGCAGCGGGCATTGGGACAATGAGCAGTTCTTC.

This clonotype was observed many times. The gene calls are TRBV5-4 and TRBJ2-2; 10 positions match TRBD1. Trimming at V came to 2 bases and at J to 3 bases, leaving 1 base not matched to a gene. The CDR3 totals 15 residues. CDR1 and CDR2 from the germline V gene are SGHNT and YYREEE (reference sequence). As DNA, the CDR3 is TGTGCCAGCAGCTTAGGACAGGGGGACACCGGGGAGCTGTTTTTT. Amino acids: CASSLGQGDTGELFF.

The V gene is TRBV29-1, the J gene TRBJ2-5; 10 nucleotides line up with TRBD2. Germline CDR1 SQVTM, CDR2 ANQGSEA. The CDR3 sequence is 15 residues long. V was pared by 4 bases and J by 1 base, with 6 bases of the junction left unmatched. The CDR3 region is CSVAGLARGQETQYF. The CDR3 DNA reads as TGCAGCGTTGCGGGACTAGCGAGGGGCCAAGAGACCCAGTACTTC.

This clonotype occurred once. This chain connects TRBV12-3 or TRBV12-4 to TRBJ1-1; 12 bases map to TRBD1. The CDR3 runs 14 residues. V shed 3 bases and J 10 bases; nucleotides not matched to a gene: 6. Here the CDR3 reads CASSFHGTGGTAFF. CDR3 nucleotides: TGTGCCAGCAGTTTCCATGGGACAGGGGGCACAGCTTTCTTT.

The chain recombines TRBV29-1 with TRBJ2-1, with TRBD2 matching over 9 bases. Per the germline V gene, CDR1 is SQVTM and CDR2 is ANQGSEA. V lost 8 bases and J lost 7; bases outside the gene matches: 15. The CDR3 is made up of 15 amino acids. The CDR3 DNA reads TGCAGCCTGGGCGGGGGTCGCGGGAGGGGGAATGAGCAGTTCTTC. Translating gives CSLGGGRGRGNEQFF.

This clonotype came up many times. The J gene is TRBJ2-1, the V gene TRBV25-1, with a possible D match to TRBD2 (6 bases). This CDR3 contains 17 residues. Trimming shortened V by 2 bases and J by 5 bases, and 19 bases separated the two germline ends. Germline assignment: CDR1 MGHDK and CDR2 SYGVNS. CDR3 nucleotide sequence: TGTGCCAGCAGTGAACGAGGACTATTTCGGAACCACAATGAGCAGTTCTTC. Translation gives CASSERGLFRNHNEQFF.

Concerning this clonotype: A read error is possible here, since a much larger clone lies one base away. The chain combines TRBV7-8 with TRBJ2-6, with D perhaps TRBD1 or TRBD2 (5 bases each). The CDR3 loop spans 15 amino acids. Germline V CDR1 and CDR2: SGHVS, FQNEAQ. Written as DNA, the CDR3 is TGTGCCAGCAGCCATACTTGGGCCGGGGCCAACGCCCTGACTTTC. This gives the protein CASSHTWAGANALTF.

The rearrangement links TRBV18 to TRBJ2-7; D may be TRBD1 (6 bases). V was shortened by 3 bases and J by 5 bases, with 11 bases between the two germline ends. Germline V CDR1 and CDR2: KGHSH, LQKENI. The CDR3 totals 13 residues. The CDR3, as DNA: TGTGCCAGCTCACCCCGACAGGAGGACGAGCAGTACTTC. Residues: CASSPRQEDEQYF.

This clonotype has a count of ten or more. The rearrangement joins TRBV20-1 to TRBJ1-1, with a possible D match to TRBD1 (5 bases). CDR1 and CDR2 (germline): DFQATT, SNEGSKA (reference sequence). The CDR3 extends over 16 amino acids. Trimming took off 3 bases at V and 1 base at J, with 18 bases between the two ends. Written as DNA, the CDR3 is TGCAGTGCTAGTAGGGCGGGGCTCAATTCGAACACTGAAGCTTTCTTT. This gives the protein CSASRAGLNSNTEAFF.

V usage is TRBV13 and J usage is TRBJ2-6; 9 bases are a match to TRBD1. The CDR3 is 20 residues long. V gave up 0 bases and J gave up 0 bases; unmatched junction bases: 9. Germline V lookup: CDR1 PRHDT, CDR2 FYEKMQ (reference sequence). CDR3 region: CASSLGRKGQGISGANVLTF. DNA of the CDR3: TGTGCCAGCAGCTTAGGACGAAAAGGACAGGGGATCTCTGGGGCCAACGTCCTGACTTTC.

This clonotype is a singleton in its sample. A much larger clone differs from this one at a single base, so this may be a read error. The chain combines TRBV7-3 with TRBJ1-2; perhaps TRBD1 as D (5 bases). The germline V and J ends were trimmed by 2 bases and 2 bases, with 15 bases remaining between them. Germline assignment: CDR1 SGHTA and CDR2 FQGTGA. The CDR3 runs to 16 residues. CDR3 DNA: TGTGCCAGCAGCTTAGGAGGGCGGGACGGGAACTATGGCTACACCTTC. Residues: CASSLGGRDGNYGYTF.

This clonotype was observed many times. The chain couples TRBV12-3 or TRBV12-4 to TRBJ2-5; TRBD2 matches 10 bases. The CDR3 extends over 15 amino acids. V was clipped by 3 bases and J by 5 bases; unmatched bases: 6. The CDR3 DNA is TGTGCCAGCAGTTTTGTTCTAGCGGGGGCTGAGACCCAGTACTTC. This gives the protein CASSFVLAGAETQYF.

This clonotype was seen at least ten times. The gene calls are TRBV10-1 and TRBJ2-3; TRBD2 matches 12 bases. V lost 0 bases and J lost 6; bases outside the gene matches: 7. From germline, CDR1 is WNHNN and CDR2 SYGVQD (reference sequence). The CDR3 totals 17 residues. The CDR3 spells CASSESSWTSGTDTQYF. DNA of the CDR3: TGCGCCAGCAGTGAGTCCTCTTGGACTAGCGGGACGGATACGCAGTATTTT.

The chain carries TRBV7-3 and TRBJ2-7; the match to TRBD1 covers 9 bases. The CDR3 length is 15 residues. From germline, CDR1 is SGHTA and CDR2 FQGTGA. Germline trimming cut 5 bases from V and 6 bases from J; bases unmatched to any gene: 11. CDR3 region: CASSQLGQGLSEQYF. Here the CDR3 DNA reads TGTGCCAGCAGCCAACTAGGACAGGGGCTCTCCGAGCAGTACTTC.

In this sample, this clonotype turned up a few times. The junction differs from germline at one of its ends, possibly a read error. The rearrangement joins TRBV29-1 to TRBJ2-7, with TRBD1 matching over 11 bases. From germline, CDR1 is SQVTM and CDR2 ANQGSEA. CDR3 length: 15 amino acids. CDR3 bases: TGCAGCGTAGAAGGACAGGGGGCGCGCGCCTACGAGCAGTACTTC. The encoded protein is CSVEGQGARAYEQYF.

In its sample, this clonotype was seen a few times. The DNA for the CDR3 is TGCAGTGCCAGGGGCCGGGTAGTGGGGTCTAATGAAAAACTGTTTTTT. Encoded protein: CSARGRVVGSNEKLFF. This sequence joins TRBV20-1 and TRBJ1-4; possibly TRBD1 for D (6 bases). Per germline, CDR1 DFQATT and CDR2 SNEGSKA (reference sequence). The CDR3 extends over 16 amino acids. Trimming cost V 6 bases and J 3 bases, with 20 bases left between them.

This clonotype was recorded many times. The genes are TRBV2 and TRBJ2-7; D may correspond to TRBD1 or TRBD2 (6 bases each). In germline, CDR1 is SNHLY, CDR2 FYNNEI. V was shortened by 4 bases and J by 2 bases, with 15 bases between the two germline ends. This CDR3 comprises 15 residues. The DNA of the CDR3 is TGTGCCAGCAGTGTGGGGGGCGTACATCCCTACGAGCAGTACTTC. It specifies CASSVGGVHPYEQYF.

A single count supports this clonotype. J is TRBJ2-1 and V is TRBV25-1, with TRBD2 matching 13 bases. The CDR3 sequence is 15 residues long. V shed 9 bases, J shed 9 bases, and the junction held 11 bases outside the gene matches. CDR1 MGHDK and CDR2 SYGVNS come from the germline V gene. This CDR3 is CASSRGLAGVREQFF. In DNA, the CDR3 is TGTGCCAGTAGTCGCGGACTAGCGGGAGTTCGTGAGCAGTTCTTC.

This chain uses TRBV6-2 or TRBV6-3 with TRBJ2-1, with TRBD2 matching 15 bases. The V gene's germline CDR1 is MNHEY and CDR2 SVGEGT. V trimming: 4 bases; J trimming: 7 bases; junction bases outside the gene matches: 5. CDR3 length equals 16 residues. Here the CDR3 DNA reads TGTGCCAGCAGTTCCGGACTAGCGGGGGGGAGAAATGAGCAGTTCTTC. Amino acid sequence: CASSSGLAGGRNEQFF.

The table lists this clonotype with many counts. The chain recombines TRBV10-3 with TRBJ2-6; D is ambiguous. V lost 3 bases and J lost 0, with 6 bases in between. This CDR3 has 15 residues. CDR1 ENHRY and CDR2 SYGVKD come from the germline V gene. CDR3 bases: TGTGCCATCAGTGACAAAAGCTCTGGGGCCAACGTCCTGACTTTC. Translating it yields CAISDKSSGANVLTF.

Remarks on this clonotype: Given the absence of the conserved phenylalanine or tryptophan at the CDR3 end, a read error is likely. The rearrangement uses TRBV15 and TRBJ1-5, with D tentatively TRBD1 (5 bases). The germline V and J ends were trimmed by 2 bases and 11 bases, with 10 bases remaining between them. The CDR3 is 12 amino acids. Germline V gives CDR1 LNHNV, CDR2 YYDKDF (reference sequence). The CDR3: CATSRNSGAQHS. The CDR3 DNA is TGTGCCACCAGCAGAAATTCGGGGGCCCAGCATTCT.

There are a few counts of this clonotype. This may be a read error: a much more frequent sequence differs by one nucleotide. The CDR3 end shows no conserved phenylalanine or tryptophan, and so a read error is likely. This chain joins TRBV19 and TRBJ1-1; 11 positions match TRBD1. The germline V gene encodes CDR1 LNHDA and CDR2 SQIVND (reference sequence). The CDR3 covers 15 residues. Germline trimming cut 5 bases from V and 1 base from J; bases unmatched to any gene: 3. The CDR3 nucleotides read TGTGCCAGTAGTTGGGACAGGGGGTGGAACACTGAAGCTTTCTCT. It yields the protein CASSWDRGWNTEAFS.